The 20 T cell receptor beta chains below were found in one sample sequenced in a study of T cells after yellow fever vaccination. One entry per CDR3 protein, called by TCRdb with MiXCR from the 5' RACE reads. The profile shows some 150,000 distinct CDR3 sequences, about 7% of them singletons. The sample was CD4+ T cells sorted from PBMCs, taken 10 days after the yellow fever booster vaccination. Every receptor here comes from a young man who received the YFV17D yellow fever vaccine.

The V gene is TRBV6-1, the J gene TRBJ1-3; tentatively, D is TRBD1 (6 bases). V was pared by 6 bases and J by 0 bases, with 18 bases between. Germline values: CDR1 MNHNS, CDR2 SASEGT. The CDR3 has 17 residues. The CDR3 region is CASSPTGQPLSGNTIYF. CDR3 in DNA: TGTGCCAGCAGCCCCACCGGACAGCCCCTCTCTGGAAACACCATATATTTT.

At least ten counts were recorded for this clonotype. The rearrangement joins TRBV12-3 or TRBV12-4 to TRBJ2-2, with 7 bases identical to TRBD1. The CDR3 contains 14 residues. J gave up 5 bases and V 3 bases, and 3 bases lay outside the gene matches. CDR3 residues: CASSFARGTGELFF. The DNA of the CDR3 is TGTGCCAGCAGTTTCGCCAGGGGGACCGGGGAGCTGTTTTTT.

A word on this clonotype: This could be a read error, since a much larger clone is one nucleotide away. CDR3 protein: CASSYRTTTTDTQYF. The CDR3, as DNA: TGTGCCAGCAGTTATCGGACAACAACCACAGATACGCAGTATTTT. The V gene is TRBV6-5, the J gene TRBJ2-3, with D possibly TRBD1 on 5 matching bases. The CDR3 has 15 amino acids. V was pared by 3 bases and J by 2 bases, with 12 bases between. Per germline, CDR1 MNHEY and CDR2 SVGAGI.

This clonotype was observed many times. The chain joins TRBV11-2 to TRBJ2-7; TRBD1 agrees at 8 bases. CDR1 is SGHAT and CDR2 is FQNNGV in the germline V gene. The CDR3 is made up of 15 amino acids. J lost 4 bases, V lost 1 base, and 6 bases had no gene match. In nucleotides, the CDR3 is TGTGCCAGCAGCTTAGTGGGCAGGGGGCAATACGAGCAGTACTTC. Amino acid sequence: CASSLVGRGQYEQYF.

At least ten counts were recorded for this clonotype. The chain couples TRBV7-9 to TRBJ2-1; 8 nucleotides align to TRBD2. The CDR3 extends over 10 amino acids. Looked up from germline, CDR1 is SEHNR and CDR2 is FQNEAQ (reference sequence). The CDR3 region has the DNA TGTGGTAGTATGGCGGGAGGTCTGTTCTTC. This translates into CGSMAGGLFF.

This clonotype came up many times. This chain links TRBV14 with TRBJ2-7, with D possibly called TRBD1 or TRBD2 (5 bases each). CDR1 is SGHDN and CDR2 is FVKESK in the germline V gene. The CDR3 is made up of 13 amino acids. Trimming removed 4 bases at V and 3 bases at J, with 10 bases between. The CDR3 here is CASSPGHIYEQYF. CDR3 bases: TGTGCCAGCAGCCCGGGGCATATCTACGAGCAGTACTTC.

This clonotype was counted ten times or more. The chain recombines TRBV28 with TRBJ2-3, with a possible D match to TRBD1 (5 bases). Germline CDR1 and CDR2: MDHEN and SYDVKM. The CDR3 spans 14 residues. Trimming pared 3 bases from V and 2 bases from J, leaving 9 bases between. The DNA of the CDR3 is TGTGCCAGCAGTTTTTGGACAAACACAGATACGCAGTATTTT. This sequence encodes CASSFWTNTDTQYF. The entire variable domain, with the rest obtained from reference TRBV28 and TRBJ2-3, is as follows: DVKVTQSSRYLVKRTGEKVFLECVQDMDHENMFWYRQDPGLGLRLIYFSYDVKMKEKGDIPEGYSVSREKKERFSLILESASTNQTSMYLCASSFWTNTDTQYFGPGTRLTVL.

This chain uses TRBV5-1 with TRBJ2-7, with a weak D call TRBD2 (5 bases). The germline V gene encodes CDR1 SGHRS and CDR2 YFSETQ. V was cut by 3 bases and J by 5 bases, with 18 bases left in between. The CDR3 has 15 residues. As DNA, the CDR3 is TGCGCCAGCAGCTCATGGACGGTGGGAGTGAACGAGCAGTACTTC. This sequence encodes CASSSWTVGVNEQYF.

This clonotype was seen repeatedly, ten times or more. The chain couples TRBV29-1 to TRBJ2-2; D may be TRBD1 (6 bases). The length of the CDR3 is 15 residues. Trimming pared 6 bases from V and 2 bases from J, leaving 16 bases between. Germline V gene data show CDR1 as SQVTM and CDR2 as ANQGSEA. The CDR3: CSVQLLGTNTGELFF. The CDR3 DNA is TGCAGCGTGCAGCTCCTCGGGACAAACACCGGGGAGCTGTTTTTT.

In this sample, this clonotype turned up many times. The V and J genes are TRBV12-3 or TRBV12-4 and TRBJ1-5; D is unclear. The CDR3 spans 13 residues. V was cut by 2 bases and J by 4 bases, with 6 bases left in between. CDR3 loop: CASSLTTNQPQHF. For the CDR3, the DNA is TGTGCCAGCAGTTTAACGACAAATCAGCCCCAGCATTTT.

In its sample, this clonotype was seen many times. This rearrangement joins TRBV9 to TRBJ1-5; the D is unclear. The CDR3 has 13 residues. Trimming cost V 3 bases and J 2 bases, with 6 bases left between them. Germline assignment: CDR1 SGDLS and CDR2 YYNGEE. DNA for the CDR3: TGTGCCAGCAGCGCGGGAGGCAATCAGCCCCAGCATTTT. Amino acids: CASSAGGNQPQHF.

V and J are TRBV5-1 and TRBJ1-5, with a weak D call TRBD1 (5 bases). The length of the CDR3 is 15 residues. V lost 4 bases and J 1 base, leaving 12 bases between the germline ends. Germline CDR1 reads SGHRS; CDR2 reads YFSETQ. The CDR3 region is CASSLVRDSNQPQHF. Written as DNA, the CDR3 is TGCGCCAGCAGCCTGGTCCGGGACAGCAATCAGCCCCAGCATTTT.

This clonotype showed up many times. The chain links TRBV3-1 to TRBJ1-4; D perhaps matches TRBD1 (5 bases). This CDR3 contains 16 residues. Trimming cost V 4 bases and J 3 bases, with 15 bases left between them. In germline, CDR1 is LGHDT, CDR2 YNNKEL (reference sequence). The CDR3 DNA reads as TGTGCCAGCAGCCGTGAGGGGACGCGCTCTAATGAAAAACTGTTTTTT. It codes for CASSREGTRSNEKLFF.

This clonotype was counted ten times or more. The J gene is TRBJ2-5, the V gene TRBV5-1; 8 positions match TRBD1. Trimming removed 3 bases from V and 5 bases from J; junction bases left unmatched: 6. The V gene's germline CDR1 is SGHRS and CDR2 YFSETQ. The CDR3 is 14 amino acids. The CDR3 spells CASSWGQAKETQYF. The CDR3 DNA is TGCGCCAGCAGCTGGGGACAGGCCAAGGAGACCCAGTACTTC.

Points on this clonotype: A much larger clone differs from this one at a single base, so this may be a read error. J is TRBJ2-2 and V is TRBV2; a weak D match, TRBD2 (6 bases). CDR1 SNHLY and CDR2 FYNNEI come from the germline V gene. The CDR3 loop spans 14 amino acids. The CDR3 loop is CASRRRAGTGEVFF. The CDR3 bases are TGTGCCAGCAGACGCAGGGCCGGCACCGGGGAGGTGTTTTTT.

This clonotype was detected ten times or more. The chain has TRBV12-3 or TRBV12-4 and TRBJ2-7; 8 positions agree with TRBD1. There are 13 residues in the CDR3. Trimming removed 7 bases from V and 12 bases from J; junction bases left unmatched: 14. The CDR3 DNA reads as TGTGCCAGCACCAACGGACAGGGTGGGGTACGGTACTTC. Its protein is CASTNGQGGVRYF.

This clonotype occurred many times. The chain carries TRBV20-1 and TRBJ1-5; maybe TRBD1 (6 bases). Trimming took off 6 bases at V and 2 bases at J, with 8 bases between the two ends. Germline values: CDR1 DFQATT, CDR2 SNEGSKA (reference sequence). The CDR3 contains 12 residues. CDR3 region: CSAGHRNQPQHF. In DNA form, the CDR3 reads TGCAGTGCGGGACACCGCAATCAGCCCCAGCATTTT.

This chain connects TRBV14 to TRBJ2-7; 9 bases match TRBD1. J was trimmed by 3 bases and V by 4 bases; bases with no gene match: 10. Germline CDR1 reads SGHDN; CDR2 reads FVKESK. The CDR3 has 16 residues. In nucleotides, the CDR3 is TGTGCCAGCAGCCGGGCGGGGACAGGGACCTTCTACGAGCAGTACTTC. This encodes CASSRAGTGTFYEQYF.

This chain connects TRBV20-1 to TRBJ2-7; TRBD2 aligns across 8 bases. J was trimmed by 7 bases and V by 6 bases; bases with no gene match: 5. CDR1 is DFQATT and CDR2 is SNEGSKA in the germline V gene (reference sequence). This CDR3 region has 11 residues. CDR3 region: CSATGGGEQYF. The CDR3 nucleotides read TGCAGTGCCACGGGCGGGGGGGAGCAGTACTTC.

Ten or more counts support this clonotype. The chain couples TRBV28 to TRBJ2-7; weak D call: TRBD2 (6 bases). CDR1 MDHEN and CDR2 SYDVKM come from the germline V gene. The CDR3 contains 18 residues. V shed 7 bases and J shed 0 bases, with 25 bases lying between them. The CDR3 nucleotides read TGTGCCAGCACCTCGGGAAAGACTTCTAGCGATTACTCCTACGAGCAGTACTTC. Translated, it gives CASTSGKTSSDYSYEQYF.